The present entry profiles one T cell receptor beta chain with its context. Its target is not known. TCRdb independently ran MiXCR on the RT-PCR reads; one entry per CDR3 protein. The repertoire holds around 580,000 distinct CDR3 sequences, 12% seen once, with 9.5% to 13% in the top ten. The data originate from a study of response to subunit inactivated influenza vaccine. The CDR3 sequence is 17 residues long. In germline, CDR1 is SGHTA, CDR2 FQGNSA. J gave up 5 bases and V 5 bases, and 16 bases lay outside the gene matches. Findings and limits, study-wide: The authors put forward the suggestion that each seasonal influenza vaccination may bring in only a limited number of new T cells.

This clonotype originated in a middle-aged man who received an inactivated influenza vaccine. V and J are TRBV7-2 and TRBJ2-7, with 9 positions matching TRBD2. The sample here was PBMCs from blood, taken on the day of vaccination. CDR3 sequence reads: CASSRRGGAGGPNEQYF. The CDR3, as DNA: TGTGCCAGCAGCCGCCGGGGAGGTGCGGGAGGGCCTAACGAGCAGTACTTC.